This entry features one T cell receptor beta chain sequence. As processed by the authors: Nucleated cell counts were estimated from reference gene primer amplification. The data were produced by immunoSEQ multiplex PCR, yet TCRdb's version contains in-frame clones alone and is incomplete. The V and J calls and clone size come from that table; D and trimming were worked out from the DNA. The table includes under 20,000 clones, roughly nine tenths detected once. This entry comes from a study of blood T cell repertoires in COVID-19. On the study more broadly: Donors in the United States, Italy and Spain gave samples during acute or convalescent COVID-19. From T cells, B-cell-depleted T cells, or PBMCs came the material, which was cDNA or gDNA.

J lost 2 bases, V lost 6 bases, and 5 bases had no gene match. The CDR3 extends over 15 amino acids. CDR1 and CDR2 (germline): MNHEY, SVGAGI. The sample taken for sequencing was peripheral blood. V gene TRBV6-5 combines with J gene TRBJ2-1; 9 bases fit TRBD2. The receptor was derived from a man between 60 and 75 years old with active COVID-19. This CDR3 reads CASRFSGSAYNEQFF. DNA for the CDR3: TGTGCCAGCAGGTTTAGCGGGAGCGCCTACAATGAGCAGTTCTTC.